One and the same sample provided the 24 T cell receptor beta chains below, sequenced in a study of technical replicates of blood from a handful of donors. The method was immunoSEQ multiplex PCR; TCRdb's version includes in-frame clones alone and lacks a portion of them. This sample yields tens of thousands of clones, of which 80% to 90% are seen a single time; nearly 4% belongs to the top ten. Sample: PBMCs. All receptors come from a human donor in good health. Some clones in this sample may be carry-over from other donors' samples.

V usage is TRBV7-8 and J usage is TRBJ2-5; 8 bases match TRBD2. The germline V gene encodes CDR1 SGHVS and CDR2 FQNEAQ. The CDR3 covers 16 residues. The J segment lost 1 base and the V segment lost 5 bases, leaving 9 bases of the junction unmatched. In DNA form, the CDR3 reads TGTGCCAGCAGCCGGGGGGGTAGCGGGCTCCAAGAGACCCAGTACTTC. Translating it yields CASSRGGSGLQETQYF.

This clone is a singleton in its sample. CDR3 protein: CASSQNGMGYEQYF. CDR3 DNA: TGTGCCAGCAGCCAAAACGGGATGGGCTACGAGCAGTACTTC. The chain employs TRBV4-2 and TRBJ2-7; D is perhaps TRBD2 (5 bases). The CDR3 length is 14 residues. Germline V gene lookup returns CDR1 LGHNA and CDR2 YNFKEQ. The V end lost 2 bases, the J end lost 3 bases, and 11 bases lay between the germline ends.

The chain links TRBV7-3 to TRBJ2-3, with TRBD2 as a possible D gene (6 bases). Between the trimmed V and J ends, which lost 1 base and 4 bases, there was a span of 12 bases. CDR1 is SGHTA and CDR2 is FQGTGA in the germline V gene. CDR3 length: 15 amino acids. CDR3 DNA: TGTGCCAGCAGCTTAAGACTAGGTGGGGCAGATACGCAGTATTTT. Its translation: CASSLRLGGADTQYF.

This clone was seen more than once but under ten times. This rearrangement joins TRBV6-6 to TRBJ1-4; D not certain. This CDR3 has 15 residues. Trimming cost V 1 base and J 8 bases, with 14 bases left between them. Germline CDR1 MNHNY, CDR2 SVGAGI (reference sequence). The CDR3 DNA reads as TGTGCCAGCAGTTACTTAGGACTCCATGAGGAAAAACTGTTTTTT. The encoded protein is CASSYLGLHEEKLFF.

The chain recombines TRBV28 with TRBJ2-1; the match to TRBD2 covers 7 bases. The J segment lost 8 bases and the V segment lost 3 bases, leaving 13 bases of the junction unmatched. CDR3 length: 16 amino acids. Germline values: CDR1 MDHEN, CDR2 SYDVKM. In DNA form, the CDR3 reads TGTGCCAGCAGTTTCGGATCAGCGGGAATGTTTCATGAGCAGTTCTTC. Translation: CASSFGSAGMFHEQFF.

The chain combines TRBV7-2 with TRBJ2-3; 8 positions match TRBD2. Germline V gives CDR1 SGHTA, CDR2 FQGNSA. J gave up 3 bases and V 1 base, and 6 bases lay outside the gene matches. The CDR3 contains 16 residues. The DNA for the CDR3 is TGTGCCAGCAGCTTAGGTCGGGGGGGAAGAACAGATACGCAGTATTTT. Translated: CASSLGRGGRTDTQYF.

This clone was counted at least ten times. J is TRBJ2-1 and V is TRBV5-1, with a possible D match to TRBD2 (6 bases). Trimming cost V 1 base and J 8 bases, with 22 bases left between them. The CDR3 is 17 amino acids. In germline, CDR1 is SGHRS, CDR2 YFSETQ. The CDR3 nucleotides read TGCGCCAGCAGCTTGTGGGGGGTAAGCCTTGGGTCTCATGAGCAGTTCTTC. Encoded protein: CASSLWGVSLGSHEQFF.

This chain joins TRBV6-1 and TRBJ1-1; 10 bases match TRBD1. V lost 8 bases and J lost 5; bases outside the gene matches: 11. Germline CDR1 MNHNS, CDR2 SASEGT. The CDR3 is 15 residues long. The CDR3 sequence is CASGSRDRGWTEAFF. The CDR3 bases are TGTGCCAGCGGGAGTCGGGACAGGGGATGGACTGAAGCTTTCTTT.

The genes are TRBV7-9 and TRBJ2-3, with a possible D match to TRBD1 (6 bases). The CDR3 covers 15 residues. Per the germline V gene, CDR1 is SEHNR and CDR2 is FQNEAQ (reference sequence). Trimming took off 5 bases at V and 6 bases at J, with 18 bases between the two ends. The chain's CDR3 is CASSRGTGTSDTQYF. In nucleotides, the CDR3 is TGTGCCAGCAGCAGGGGGACCGGGACGTCCGATACGCAGTATTTT.

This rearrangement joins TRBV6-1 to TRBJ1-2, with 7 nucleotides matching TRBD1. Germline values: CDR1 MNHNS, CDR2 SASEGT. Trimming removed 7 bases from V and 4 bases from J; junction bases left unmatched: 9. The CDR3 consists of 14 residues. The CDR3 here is CASMTEGARYGYTF. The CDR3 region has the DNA TGTGCCAGCATGACGGAGGGGGCCCGCTATGGCTACACCTTC.

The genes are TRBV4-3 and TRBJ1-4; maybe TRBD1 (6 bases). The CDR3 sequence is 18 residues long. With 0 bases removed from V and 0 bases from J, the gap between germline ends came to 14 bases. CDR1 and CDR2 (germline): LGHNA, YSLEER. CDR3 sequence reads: CASSQDLVGAATNEKLFF. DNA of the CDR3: TGCGCCAGCAGCCAAGATTTAGTGGGGGCCGCAACTAATGAAAAACTGTTTTTT.

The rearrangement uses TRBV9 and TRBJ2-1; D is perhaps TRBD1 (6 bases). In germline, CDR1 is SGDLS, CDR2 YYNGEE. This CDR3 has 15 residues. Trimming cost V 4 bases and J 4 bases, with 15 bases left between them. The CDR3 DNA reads TGTGCCAGCAGCATAACGGGACACCTATACAATGAGCAGTTCTTC. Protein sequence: CASSITGHLYNEQFF.

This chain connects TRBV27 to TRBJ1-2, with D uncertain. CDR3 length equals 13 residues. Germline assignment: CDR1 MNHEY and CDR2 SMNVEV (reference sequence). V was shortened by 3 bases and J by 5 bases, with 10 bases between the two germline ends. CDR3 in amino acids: CASSFDPRYGYTF. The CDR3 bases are TGTGCCAGCAGTTTCGACCCGAGGTATGGCTACACCTTC.

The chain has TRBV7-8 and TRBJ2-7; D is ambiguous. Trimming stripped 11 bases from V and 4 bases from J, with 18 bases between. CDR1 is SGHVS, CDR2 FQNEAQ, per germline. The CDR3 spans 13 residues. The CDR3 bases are TGTGCCTCCAGCAGGAATCATGGATACGAGCAGTACTTC. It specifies CASSRNHGYEQYF.

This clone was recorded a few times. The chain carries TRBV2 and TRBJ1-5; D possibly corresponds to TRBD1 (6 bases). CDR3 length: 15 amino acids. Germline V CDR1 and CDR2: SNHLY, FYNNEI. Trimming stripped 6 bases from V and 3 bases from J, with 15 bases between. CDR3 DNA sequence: TGTGCCAGCAGCCCGGGACATTGGCTCAATCAGCCCCAGCATTTT. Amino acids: CASSPGHWLNQPQHF.

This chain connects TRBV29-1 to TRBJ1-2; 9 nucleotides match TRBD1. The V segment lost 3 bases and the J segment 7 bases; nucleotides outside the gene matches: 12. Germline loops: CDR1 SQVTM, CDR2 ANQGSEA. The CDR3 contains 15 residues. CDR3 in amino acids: CSVEDDGTGISGYTF. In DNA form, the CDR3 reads TGCAGCGTTGAGGACGACGGGACAGGGATCTCTGGCTACACCTTC.

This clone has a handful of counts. CDR3: CASSQSPRQTEAFF. CDR3 coding DNA: TGCGCCAGCAGTCAATCCCCCCGACAGACTGAAGCTTTCTTT. The V gene is TRBV23-1, the J gene TRBJ1-1; D perhaps matches TRBD1 (5 bases). TRBV23-1 is marked as an open reading frame, function uncertain. Deletions cut 0 bases from V and 5 bases from J, with 10 bases between. This CDR3 has 14 residues.

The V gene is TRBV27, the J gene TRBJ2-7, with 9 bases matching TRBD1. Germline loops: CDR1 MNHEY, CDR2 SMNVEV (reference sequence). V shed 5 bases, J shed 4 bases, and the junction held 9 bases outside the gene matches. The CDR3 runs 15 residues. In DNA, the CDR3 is TGTGCCAGCAGTCACCCGGGACAGGGAGGATACGAGCAGTACTTC. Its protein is CASSHPGQGGYEQYF.

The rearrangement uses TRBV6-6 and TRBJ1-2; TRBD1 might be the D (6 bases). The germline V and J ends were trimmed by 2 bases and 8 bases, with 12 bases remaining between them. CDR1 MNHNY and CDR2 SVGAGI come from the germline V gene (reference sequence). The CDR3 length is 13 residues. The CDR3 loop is CASSYVPGQGYTF. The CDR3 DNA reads TGTGCCAGCAGTTACGTCCCCGGACAGGGCTACACCTTC.

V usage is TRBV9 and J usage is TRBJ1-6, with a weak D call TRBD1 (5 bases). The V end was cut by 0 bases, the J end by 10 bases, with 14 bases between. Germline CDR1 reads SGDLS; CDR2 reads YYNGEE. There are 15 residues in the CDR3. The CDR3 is CASSVASQGSSPLHF. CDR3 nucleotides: TGTGCCAGCAGCGTAGCTTCCCAGGGAAGCTCACCCCTCCACTTT.

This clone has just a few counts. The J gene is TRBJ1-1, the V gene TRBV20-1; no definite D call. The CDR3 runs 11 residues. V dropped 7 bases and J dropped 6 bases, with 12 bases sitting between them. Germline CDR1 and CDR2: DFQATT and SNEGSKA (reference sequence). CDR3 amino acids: CSVWFRAEAFF. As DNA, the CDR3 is TGCAGTGTCTGGTTCCGGGCTGAAGCTTTCTTT.

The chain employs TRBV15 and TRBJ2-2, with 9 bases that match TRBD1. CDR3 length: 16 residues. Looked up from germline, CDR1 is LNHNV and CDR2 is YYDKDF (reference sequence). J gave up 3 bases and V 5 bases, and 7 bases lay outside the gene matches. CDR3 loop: CATSDQDRGDTGELFF. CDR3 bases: TGTGCCACCAGCGACCAGGACAGGGGTGACACCGGGGAGCTGTTTTTT.

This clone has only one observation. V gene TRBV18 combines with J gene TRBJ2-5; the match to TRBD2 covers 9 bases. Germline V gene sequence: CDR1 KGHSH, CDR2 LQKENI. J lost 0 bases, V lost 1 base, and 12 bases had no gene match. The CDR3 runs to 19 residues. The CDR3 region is CASSPRGSRTSENQETQYF. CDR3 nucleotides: TGTGCCAGCTCACCACGGGGTAGCAGGACTAGCGAGAACCAAGAGACCCAGTACTTC.

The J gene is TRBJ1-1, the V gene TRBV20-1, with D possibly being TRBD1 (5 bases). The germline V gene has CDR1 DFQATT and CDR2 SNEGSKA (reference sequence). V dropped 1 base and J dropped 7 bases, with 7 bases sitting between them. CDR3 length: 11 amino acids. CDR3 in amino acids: CSARAGFEAFF. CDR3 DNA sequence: TGCAGTGCTAGAGCAGGGTTTGAAGCTTTCTTT.